The following is a T cell receptor beta chain sequence with its context. One base away lies a much larger clone, so this may be a sequencing read error. RNA transcripts were the template for amplifying TCR beta CDR3 regions. A set of HTBI primers served as the primers for a first-round RT-PCR of the TCR CDR3. MiXCR, applied by TCRdb to the multiplex PCR reads, yields one record per CDR3 protein. The top ten clones hold roughly 7.7% of a sample with about 290,000 distinct CDR3 sequences, around 15% of them seen once. The data were taken from a study of T cells in Graves' hyperthyroidism and ophthalmopathy. For the study at large: At initial diagnosis, before any treatment had begun, peripheral blood was obtained.

The CDR3 is 11 residues long. Per germline, CDR1 LGHDT and CDR2 YNNKEL (reference sequence). V shed 3 bases and J shed 12 bases, with 11 bases lying between them. The sample comprised blood. The chain is built from TRBV3-1 and TRBJ1-2, with a weak D call TRBD1 (6 bases). This clonotype was sampled from a middle-aged woman with Graves' hyperthyroidism. CDR3 residues: CASSHRGGHTF. Here the CDR3 DNA reads TGTGCCAGCAGCCACAGGGGAGGCCACACCTTC.